The rows below give T cell receptor beta chains drawn from one sample of a study of cytomegalovirus exposure and HLA in healthy donors. Generated by immunoSEQ multiplex PCR, the TCRdb table keeps only in-frame clones and is missing some. The data contain 100,000 or so clones, approximately 63% of them singletons. The specimen was PBMCs. These receptors all come from a woman aged 30 to 39 in good health and CMV-seronegative. The CDR3 runs from the conserved cysteine through the conserved F or W. A D gene is named only where the DNA matches it firmly. Clone size, where shown, is once, few, many, or a class for clones that have expanded.

d_gene: -; j_gene: TRBJ2-1; abundance: -; v_gene: TRBV7-9; CDR3nt: TGTGCCAGCAGCTTAGCTGGGAGCTACAATGAGCAGTTCTTC; CDR3aa: CASSLAGSYNEQFF
d_gene: TRBD1; j_gene: TRBJ1-1; abundance: -; v_gene: TRBV19; CDR3nt: TGTGCCAGTAGTATACGGGACAGCCGACTGAACACTGAAGCTTTCTTT; CDR3aa: CASSIRDSRLNTEAFF
d_gene: -; j_gene: TRBJ1-4; abundance: -; v_gene: TRBV6-5; CDR3nt: TGTGCCAGCAGTTACGCGGGGCAGGGTGCTGAAAAACTGTTTTTT; CDR3aa: CASSYAGQGAEKLFF
d_gene: -; j_gene: TRBJ2-1; abundance: -; v_gene: TRBV5-1; CDR3nt: TGCGCCAGCAGCTTGGCCAGGGAGGGGGGACGGTCCTACAATGAGCAGTTCTTC; CDR3aa: CASSLAREGGRSYNEQFF
d_gene: -; j_gene: TRBJ2-7; abundance: -; v_gene: TRBV5-1; CDR3nt: TGCGCCAGCAGGGAGGCCTCGGACGAGCAGTACTTC; CDR3aa: CASREASDEQYF
d_gene: -; j_gene: TRBJ2-3; abundance: -; v_gene: TRBV18; CDR3nt: TGTGCCAGCTCACGAGCTCAGGGGAGCACAGATACGCAGTATTTT; CDR3aa: CASSRAQGSTDTQYF
d_gene: TRBD1; j_gene: TRBJ2-1; abundance: -; v_gene: TRBV7-9; CDR3nt: TGTGCCAGCAGCCCGACAGGGGGCGTTGGGGAGCAGTTCTTC; CDR3aa: CASSPTGGVGEQFF
d_gene: -; j_gene: TRBJ2-1; abundance: -; v_gene: TRBV5-4; CDR3nt: TGTGCCAGCAGCTTTCCGGGATCCGTTAACAATGAGCAGTTCTTC; CDR3aa: CASSFPGSVNNEQFF
d_gene: TRBD1; j_gene: TRBJ1-1; abundance: -; v_gene: TRBV29-1; CDR3nt: TGCAGCGTTGAAGATCGGGGACAGGGGCCGGCTTTCTTT; CDR3aa: CSVEDRGQGPAFF
d_gene: TRBD1; j_gene: TRBJ1-2; abundance: -; v_gene: TRBV19; CDR3nt: TGTGCCAGTAGCGGACAGGCATGGGGCTACACCTTC; CDR3aa: CASSGQAWGYTF
d_gene: -; j_gene: TRBJ1-2; abundance: -; v_gene: TRBV6-6; CDR3nt: TGTGCCAGCCTCTGGCCTAACTATGGCTACACCTTC; CDR3aa: CASLWPNYGYTF
d_gene: TRBD1; j_gene: TRBJ1-3; abundance: once; v_gene: TRBV23-1; CDR3nt: TGCGCCAGCAGTCAACCCCTTCGACAGGGCTCTGGAAACACCATATATTTT; CDR3aa: CASSQPLRQGSGNTIYF
d_gene: TRBD2; j_gene: TRBJ2-1; abundance: -; v_gene: TRBV5-3; CDR3nt: TGTGCCAGAAGCTTACGGACTAGCGGGCCCTACAATGAGCAGTTCTTC; CDR3aa: CARSLRTSGPYNEQFF
d_gene: -; j_gene: TRBJ2-5; abundance: -; v_gene: TRBV29-1; CDR3nt: TGCAGCGTTGGCAATGGAGGGGAGACCCAGTACTTC; CDR3aa: CSVGNGGETQYF
d_gene: -; j_gene: TRBJ1-3; abundance: few; v_gene: TRBV2; CDR3nt: TGTGCCAGCCAGCCCTGGGGCCTCAGAGGCTACTCTGGAAACACCATATATTTT; CDR3aa: CASQPWGLRGYSGNTIYF
d_gene: TRBD2; j_gene: TRBJ2-5; abundance: -; v_gene: TRBV5-1; CDR3nt: TGCGCCAGCAGCTTGTCCATGGGACTAGCGGGAGGAGAGACCCAGTACTTC; CDR3aa: CASSLSMGLAGGETQYF
d_gene: -; j_gene: TRBJ1-1; abundance: -; v_gene: TRBV28; CDR3nt: TGTGCCAGCAGTTCCGGCACAGGGAACACTGAAGCTTTCTTT; CDR3aa: CASSSGTGNTEAFF
d_gene: -; j_gene: TRBJ2-5; abundance: -; v_gene: TRBV18; CDR3nt: TGTGCCAGCTCACCACCGGCAGGGGAAGAGACCCAGTACTTC; CDR3aa: CASSPPAGEETQYF
d_gene: -; j_gene: TRBJ2-3; abundance: once; v_gene: TRBV7-9; CDR3nt: TGTGCCAGCAGCTTAGATGGGCAGAACACAGATACGCAGTATTTT; CDR3aa: CASSLDGQNTDTQYF
d_gene: TRBD2; j_gene: TRBJ2-2; abundance: -; v_gene: TRBV7-2; CDR3nt: TGTGCCAGCAGCTTAAAGAATAGCGGGATAATCGGGGAGCTGTTTTTT; CDR3aa: CASSLKNSGIIGELFF
d_gene: TRBD2; j_gene: TRBJ2-1; abundance: -; v_gene: TRBV2; CDR3nt: TGTGCCAGCAGTGGTGTAGCGGGAGACTCCTGGAATGAGCAGTTCTTC; CDR3aa: CASSGVAGDSWNEQFF
d_gene: -; j_gene: TRBJ2-2; abundance: -; v_gene: TRBV9; CDR3nt: TGTGCCAGCAGCGTAGGCCGGACTAAAGAGGAGCTGTTTTTT; CDR3aa: CASSVGRTKEELFF
d_gene: -; j_gene: TRBJ1-3; abundance: few; v_gene: TRBV15; CDR3nt: TGTGCCACCAGCGGGGACTTCGCCTCCTCTGGAAACACCATATATTTT; CDR3aa: CATSGDFASSGNTIYF
d_gene: TRBD1; j_gene: TRBJ2-7; abundance: once; v_gene: TRBV6-1; CDR3nt: TGTGCCAGCAGGGGAGGGACAGGGCCCTCCTACGAGCAGTACTTC; CDR3aa: CASRGGTGPSYEQYF
d_gene: -; j_gene: TRBJ2-7; abundance: once; v_gene: TRBV28; CDR3nt: TGTGCCAGCAAAGTAACTGGGCCTTACGAGCAGTACTTC; CDR3aa: CASKVTGPYEQYF
d_gene: -; j_gene: TRBJ2-5; abundance: -; v_gene: TRBV6-5; CDR3nt: TGTGCCAGCAGCCAGGGGGAGACCCAGTACTTC; CDR3aa: CASSQGETQYF
d_gene: TRBD1; j_gene: TRBJ1-5; abundance: -; v_gene: TRBV7-9; CDR3nt: TGTGCCAGCAGCCCTGACAGGGGGCAGGGAAGCAATCAGCCCCAGCATTTT; CDR3aa: CASSPDRGQGSNQPQHF
d_gene: -; j_gene: TRBJ2-6; abundance: few; v_gene: TRBV5-4; CDR3nt: TGTGCCAGCAGCTTGGGCACCGACAGCTTCTCTGGGGCCAACGTCCTGACTTTC; CDR3aa: CASSLGTDSFSGANVLTF
d_gene: TRBD1; j_gene: TRBJ1-1; abundance: -; v_gene: TRBV11-2; CDR3nt: TGTGCCAGCAGCTTACAGGGGGACACTGAAGCTTTCTTT; CDR3aa: CASSLQGDTEAFF
d_gene: -; j_gene: TRBJ1-1; abundance: few; v_gene: TRBV10-2; CDR3nt: TGCGCCAGCAGTGTGAGGGCTGAAGCTTTCTTT; CDR3aa: CASSVRAEAFF
d_gene: TRBD2; j_gene: TRBJ2-7; abundance: -; v_gene: TRBV5-1; CDR3nt: TGCGCCAGCAACCTCGGGACTAGCGGGCTCTACGAGCAGTACTTC; CDR3aa: CASNLGTSGLYEQYF
d_gene: TRBD1; j_gene: TRBJ1-4; abundance: few; v_gene: TRBV5-1; CDR3nt: TGCGCCAGCAGCCGCGCCGGGACAGGGGGCGAAAAACTGTTTTTT; CDR3aa: CASSRAGTGGEKLFF
d_gene: TRBD1; j_gene: TRBJ1-2; abundance: -; v_gene: TRBV18; CDR3nt: TGTGCCAGCTCACCGACAGGGGCGGACTATGGCTACACCTTC; CDR3aa: CASSPTGADYGYTF
d_gene: -; j_gene: TRBJ2-7; abundance: -; v_gene: TRBV5-8; CDR3nt: TGTGCCAGCAGCCGGGTCCGATCCTACGAGCAGTACTTC; CDR3aa: CASSRVRSYEQYF
d_gene: TRBD1; j_gene: TRBJ2-3; abundance: -; v_gene: TRBV5-1; CDR3nt: TGCGCCAGCAGCTTGGGGGGACAGGGACCAGATACGCAGTATTTT; CDR3aa: CASSLGGQGPDTQYF
d_gene: -; j_gene: TRBJ2-5; abundance: -; v_gene: TRBV7-2; CDR3nt: TGTGCCAGCAGAACCCGCGGGACAGACCAAGAGACCCAGTACTTC; CDR3aa: CASRTRGTDQETQYF
d_gene: -; j_gene: TRBJ2-7; abundance: -; v_gene: TRBV27; CDR3nt: TGTGCCAGCAGTTCTTTGGACAGCCTCTCCGAGCAGTACTTC; CDR3aa: CASSSLDSLSEQYF
d_gene: TRBD1; j_gene: TRBJ1-5; abundance: few; v_gene: TRBV28; CDR3nt: TGTGCCAGCAGTTTATGGGACAGGGGGCTTAGGCAGCCCCAGCATTTT; CDR3aa: CASSLWDRGLRQPQHF
d_gene: -; j_gene: TRBJ2-5; abundance: -; v_gene: TRBV5-1; CDR3nt: TGCGCCAGCAGCTTGTCCAGGCGCGAGACCCAGTACTTC; CDR3aa: CASSLSRRETQYF
d_gene: -; j_gene: TRBJ2-6; abundance: once; v_gene: TRBV10-3; CDR3nt: TGTGCCATCAGTGAGACAGCCTCTGGGGCCAACGTCCTGACTTTC; CDR3aa: CAISETASGANVLTF
d_gene: TRBD1; j_gene: TRBJ1-2; abundance: once; v_gene: TRBV7-9; CDR3nt: TGTGCCAGCAGCAACCTACAGGGGGCGCAGGGAGGCTACACCTTC; CDR3aa: CASSNLQGAQGGYTF
d_gene: TRBD1; j_gene: TRBJ2-3; abundance: -; v_gene: TRBV11-2; CDR3nt: TGTGCCAGCAGCTTAACAGGGGGCACAGATACGCAGTATTTT; CDR3aa: CASSLTGGTDTQYF
d_gene: -; j_gene: TRBJ2-7; abundance: -; v_gene: TRBV9; CDR3nt: TGTGCCAGCAGTGAAAGGAGTACTTCCTACGAGCAGTACTTC; CDR3aa: CASSERSTSYEQYF
d_gene: -; j_gene: TRBJ1-2; abundance: -; v_gene: TRBV5-4; CDR3nt: TGTGCCAGCAGCACCTCGACAGACCAATACTATGGCTACACCTTC; CDR3aa: CASSTSTDQYYGYTF
d_gene: TRBD2; j_gene: TRBJ2-1; abundance: -; v_gene: TRBV18; CDR3nt: TGTGCCAGCTCACCAGGCGGGGGGGCGAATGAGCAGTTCTTC; CDR3aa: CASSPGGGANEQFF